These T cell receptor beta chains were read from a single sample in a study of blood T cell repertoires in COVID-19. Using immunoSEQ multiplex PCR, the repertoire was profiled, and TCRdb retains in-frame clones only, with some absent. In the table there are about 140,000 clones, approximately 87% of which are singletons. The sequenced sample was PBMCs or T cells enriched from blood (not recorded which). The receptors were sampled from a man aged 60-69 years who had recovered from COVID-19. Each CDR3 is given with its conserved first and last residue. A D gene is named only where the DNA matches it firmly. Clone sizes are given selectively: once, few, many, or a class where the clone is expanded.

.,TRBD2,TRBV10-1,TRBJ2-2,14,TGCGCCAGCCGGGCGGGAGTAGGGACCGGGGAGCTGTTTTTT,CASRAGVGTGELFF
.,TRBD2,TRBV7-9,TRBJ2-3,15,TGTGCCAGCAGCTTCTTAGCGGGAGGCACAGATACGCAGTATTTT,CASSFLAGGTDTQYF
.,.,TRBV9,TRBJ1-1,15,TGTGCCAGCAGCCCCCGGGTAGACCCGAACACTGAAGCTTTCTTT,CASSPRVDPNTEAFF
few,.,TRBV12-3/TRBV12-4,TRBJ1-2,12,TGTGCCAGCAGTAGAAGGGGCTATGGCTACACCTTC,CASSRRGYGYTF
.,TRBD1,TRBV5-4,TRBJ2-7,13,TGTGCCAGCAGCGGAGGGACAGGGGAAGAGCAGTACTTC,CASSGGTGEEQYF
.,TRBD1,TRBV9,TRBJ1-2,12,TGTGCCAGCAGCCCGAGGACAGGGCTTTACACCTTC,CASSPRTGLYTF
.,.,TRBV12-3/TRBV12-4,TRBJ2-7,13,TGTGCCAGCAGTTTTAGGCTTGGAGGTGAGCAGTACTTC,CASSFRLGGEQYF
few,.,TRBV19,TRBJ1-6,13,TGTGCCAGTAGTGACCGGGGAAGGTCACCCCTCCACTTT,CASSDRGRSPLHF
.,TRBD1,TRBV10-3,TRBJ2-5,15,TGTGCCATCTCGTCTGGGACAGGGGCCCAAGAGACCCAGTACTTC,CAISSGTGAQETQYF
.,.,TRBV19,TRBJ2-1,13,TGTGCCAGTAGTAGCTACGCCCTCAATGAGCAGTTCTTC,CASSSYALNEQFF
once,TRBD2,TRBV19,TRBJ2-3,17,TGTGCCAGTAGTATAGTCCCCTACGGGAGGGCCTCAGATACGCAGTATTTT,CASSIVPYGRASDTQYF
.,.,TRBV6-1,TRBJ1-5,15,TGTGCCAGCAGTGAAGCGCTTTGGGGGGGTCAGCCCCAGCATTTT,CASSEALWGGQPQHF
.,TRBD2,TRBV18,TRBJ2-7,13,TGTGCCAGCTCTGGACTAGCGGAAGTTGAGCAGTACTTC,CASSGLAEVEQYF
.,.,TRBV6-1,TRBJ2-7,13,TGTGCCAGCAGTGAATTCGGAGTCTACGAGCAGTACTTC,CASSEFGVYEQYF
.,.,TRBV1,TRBJ2-2,15,TGCACCAGCAGCCAAGAAGGACTAGCCAACGGGGAGCTGTTTTTT,CTSSQEGLANGELFF
.,TRBD2,TRBV5-8,TRBJ2-5,14,TGTGCCAGCAGCTTGGAACTAGCGAGAGAGACCCAGTACTTC,CASSLELARETQYF
.,TRBD1,TRBV29-1,TRBJ2-1,16,TGCAGCGTTGAAACCGGGACAGGGGGCTCCTACAATGAGCAGTTCTTC,CSVETGTGGSYNEQFF
.,.,TRBV28,TRBJ1-6,13,TGTGCCAGCAAGAGGGAGCGGAGTTCACCCCTCCACTTT,CASKRERSSPLHF
.,TRBD1,TRBV27,TRBJ2-7,15,TGTGCCAGCAGTTTTGCCGGGACAGGGGCGGTGGAGCAGTACTTC,CASSFAGTGAVEQYF
.,.,TRBV5-1,TRBJ1-1,13,TGCGCCAGCAGCGTTCAGATGAACACTGAAGCTTTCTTT,CASSVQMNTEAFF
.,.,TRBV7-6,TRBJ2-2,15,TGTGCCAGCAGCTTAGAATGGGGGGACGCCGGGGAGCTGTTTTTT,CASSLEWGDAGELFF
few,.,TRBV30,TRBJ1-4,15,TGTGCCTGGAGGAACACAGGGACGGGAAGTGAAAAACTGTTTTTT,CAWRNTGTGSEKLFF
.,TRBD1,TRBV18,TRBJ2-7,13,TGTGCCAGCACGAGGGACAGTACCCACGAGCAGTACTTC,CASTRDSTHEQYF
.,.,TRBV5-6,TRBJ1-1,12,TGTGCCAGCAGCTTGGGAGGATTATCAGCTTTCTTT,CASSLGGLSAFF
.,.,TRBV18,TRBJ2-3,13,TGTGCCAGCTCACCAGCAGGGTTAGATACGCAGTATTTT,CASSPAGLDTQYF
.,.,TRBV2,TRBJ2-7,13,TGTGCCAGCAGTCCCAGGGCGCCCTACGAGCAGTACTTC,CASSPRAPYEQYF
few,TRBD1,TRBV10-2,TRBJ1-3,14,TGCGCCAGTCGGGTTACCGGGACAGGGGACACCATATATTTT,CASRVTGTGDTIYF
once,.,TRBV5-4,TRBJ2-3,15,TGTGCCAGCAGCTATAGCGAACCTAGCACAGATACGCAGTATTTT,CASSYSEPSTDTQYF
.,.,TRBV3-1/TRBV3-2,TRBJ1-1,14,TGTGCCAGCAGCCAACAGGGTTGGAACACTGAAGCTTTCTTT,CASSQQGWNTEAFF